This is a list of T cell receptor beta chains from one sample in a study of control samples from healthy donors and cancer patients. Profiled with immunoSEQ multiplex PCR; TCRdb holds only in-frame clones, not every one. Of approximately 100,000 clones listed, about 90% are singletons. Sequencing was performed on blood. These receptors were taken from a man aged 30-40 years in good health. CDR3s include the opening cysteine and the closing phenylalanine or tryptophan. A D gene is named only where the DNA matches it firmly. Not all rows give a size; the values are once, few, many and, for expanded clones, a class.

D | J | V | size | DNA | CDR3
TRBD1 | TRBJ1-6 | TRBV5-4 | . | TGTGCCAGCAGCCTGGGACAGGGGAGTGGTAATTCACCCCTCCACTTT | CASSLGQGSGNSPLHF
. | TRBJ2-7 | TRBV27 | . | TGTGCCAGCAGCACGGGACAAGTGCAGTACTTC | CASSTGQVQYF
. | TRBJ2-7 | TRBV7-6 | . | TGTGCCAGCAGCGCATCCGGCGATGGGAGCGAGCAGTACTTC | CASSASGDGSEQYF
TRBD1 | TRBJ2-2 | TRBV4-1 | . | TGCGCCAGCCACCCCCCGGGACAGGAGAGTTTTTTTAACACCGGGGAGCTGTTTTTT | CASHPPGQESFFNTGELFF
. | TRBJ2-2 | TRBV4-1 | . | TGCGCCAGCAGCCAAGACCCGGCCGGGGAGCTGTTTTTT | CASSQDPAGELFF
. | TRBJ2-5 | TRBV19 | once | TGTGCCAGTAGTACCGCTGGGGTGGAGACCCAGTACTTC | CASSTAGVETQYF
TRBD1 | TRBJ1-1 | TRBV2 | . | TGTGCCAGCAGCGAATCGAGGGGACAGGCCATGAACACTGAAGCTTTCTTT | CASSESRGQAMNTEAFF
. | TRBJ1-5 | TRBV30 | few | TGTGCCTGGAACAGGGACAATCAGCCCCAGCATTTT | CAWNRDNQPQHF
TRBD1 | TRBJ2-7 | TRBV18 | once | TGTGCCAGCTCCCGGGACAGGGGTCGGCACGAGCAGTACTTC | CASSRDRGRHEQYF
. | TRBJ2-1 | TRBV11-2 | . | TGTGCCAGCAGCTTAGGCATTCAGGGTAGAAATGAGCAGTTCTTC | CASSLGIQGRNEQFF
TRBD2 | TRBJ2-2 | TRBV24-1 | once | TGTGCCACCAGTGAGGTTCGACGCGGGAGAACCGGGGAGCTGTTTTTT | CATSEVRRGRTGELFF
TRBD2 | TRBJ2-7 | TRBV30 | . | TGTGCCTGGAGACGACTAGCGGGAGGTTCCTACGAGCAGTACTTC | CAWRRLAGGSYEQYF
. | TRBJ2-1 | TRBV7-9 | . | TGTGCCAGCAGCTTAAGGGACTCCAGCTCCTACAATGAGCAGTTCTTC | CASSLRDSSSYNEQFF
. | TRBJ1-5 | TRBV7-9 | . | TGTGCCAGCAGCTCCCGGGGCGGTAACAATCAGCCCCAGCATTTT | CASSSRGGNNQPQHF
TRBD1 | TRBJ1-1 | TRBV5-1 | . | TGCGCCAGCAGTCCAGGGGGTCTCCCTGAAGCTTTCTTT | CASSPGGLPEAFF
. | TRBJ2-7 | TRBV21-1 | . | TGTGCCAGCAGCCAAAAGGGAGACAGCTCCTACGAGCAGTACTTC | CASSQKGDSSYEQYF
. | TRBJ1-2 | TRBV18 | . | TGTGCCAGCTCACCCGAAAGGGCGAAGGTCACCTTC | CASSPERAKVTF
TRBD2 | TRBJ2-1 | TRBV4-2 | . | TGTGCCAGCAGCCATGTGACTAGCGGGACGTACAATGAGCAGTTCTTC | CASSHVTSGTYNEQFF
. | TRBJ2-6 | TRBV7-2 | . | TGTGCCAGCAGTCCCATCGTGGGGGTGCGAGCCGGGGCCAACGTCCTGACTTTC | CASSPIVGVRAGANVLTF
TRBD1 | TRBJ2-3 | TRBV5-1 | . | TGCGCCAGCAGCTGGGGGGGACAGGGAGACGCAGATACGCAGTATTTT | CASSWGGQGDADTQYF
. | TRBJ1-2 | TRBV28 | . | TGTGCCAGCAGTTCAGGGTCGGGAGGCTACACCTTC | CASSSGSGGYTF
TRBD2 | TRBJ2-3 | TRBV28 | . | TGTGCCACCAATGGGGAGTTACCGGGACTAGCCACAGACACGCAGTATTTT | CATNGELPGLATDTQYF
. | TRBJ2-7 | TRBV30 | once | TGTGCCTGGAGTGTCGGCAGTAGCTCCTACGAGCAGTACTTC | CAWSVGSSSYEQYF
TRBD1 | TRBJ2-3 | TRBV12-5 | . | TGTGCTAGTGGCTATACAGGGGACGTAGGCGGAGATACGCAGTATTTT | CASGYTGDVGGDTQYF
. | TRBJ2-3 | TRBV7-3 | . | TGTGCCAGCAGCTTAACAGGGGGCACAGATACGCAGTATTTT | CASSLTGGTDTQYF
TRBD1 | TRBJ1-2 | TRBV10-2 | . | TGCGCCAGCGGGGACAGGGGATTTAACTATGGCTACACCTTC | CASGDRGFNYGYTF